The clone carrying this T cell receptor beta chain was seen only a few times. TCRdb reanalysed the 5' RACE reads using MiXCR and keeps one entry per CDR3 protein. This table holds 1.5 million to 2 million distinct CDR3 sequences, under 35% found once. Germline CDR1 is MGHRA and CDR2 is YSYEKL. The CDR3 covers 18 residues. With V trimmed by 1 base and J by 7 bases, 15 bases remained unmatched. The data are from a study of identical twins. The source of this sequence is a newborn girl in good health. The V gene is TRBV4-1, the J gene TRBJ2-7; 11 positions agree with TRBD2. Sequencing was carried out using cord blood. CDR3 sequence (DNA): TGCGCCAGCAGCCAAGGGACTCTAGCGGGAGGCTCCTACAATGAGCAGTACTTC. Encoded protein: CASSQGTLAGGSYNEQYF.